This TCR beta chain comes out of a study of T cell repertoires in cytomegalovirus infection. Whole-study context: Public TCR beta signatures marked donors with CMV infection and the matching HLA.

TCRdb used MiXCR to reprocess the reads, holding one entry per CDR3 protein. The sample holds approximately 500,000 distinct CDR3 sequences, 26% seen once. Only a few counts were recorded for this clonotype. Germline lookup yields CDR1 MGHRA and CDR2 YSYEKL. V was cut by 0 bases and J by 4 bases, with 10 bases left in between. The CDR3 length is 15 residues. The chain has TRBV4-1 and TRBJ2-1; D is unresolved. Sequencing was performed on PBMCs. The sequence derives from a human donor in good health (CMV status not recorded). Some clones in this sample may be carry-over from other donors' samples. The CDR3 loop is CASSQDSGSYNEQFF. In DNA, the CDR3 is TGCGCCAGCAGCCAAGATAGTGGCAGTTACAATGAGCAGTTCTTC.